This T cell receptor (beta chain) was retrieved from a study of identical twins. V was trimmed by 3 bases and J by 5 bases, leaving 16 bases between them. The CDR3 has 15 amino acids. TCRdb called the 5' RACE reads again in MiXCR, with one record for every CDR3 protein. The repertoire holds around 490,000 distinct CDR3 sequences, around an eighth seen once, with more than 0.8% in the top ten. These data were likewise used in another study, on yellow fever vaccine responses in identical twins. That paper adds: Reported findings indicate that twins' vaccine T cell responses seemed partially convergent, partially personalized.

Material for sequencing was CD4+ T cells sorted from blood. This chain joins TRBV12-3 or TRBV12-4 and TRBJ2-5, with D perhaps TRBD1 or TRBD2 (5 bases each). This TCR was recovered from a woman aged 18-29 years in good health. The CDR3 is CASSLGRTLLETQYF. The CDR3 DNA sequence: TGTGCCAGCAGTTTGGGACGGACTTTGTTGGAGACCCAGTACTTC.